This T cell receptor (beta chain) was identified during a study of Ad26.COV2.S vaccination and SARS-CoV-2 variants (dated by TCRdb to about 2021). At the level of the whole study: Donors in the vaccine arm were drawn from COV1001, a multicentre, randomized, double-blind, placebo-controlled phase I-IIa trial testing Ad26.COV2.S in healthy adults. Participants in the trial were split at random into five groups of five each, receiving low-dose or high-dose Ad26.COV2.S once or twice, or else placebo on both occasions. TCRbeta repertoire sequencing was used to assess the specificity and breadth of SARS-CoV-2-reactive T cell receptors after Ad26.COV2.S vaccination. Throughout the experiments and outcome assessment, investigators stayed blinded to trial group allocation. Dosing of Ad26.COV2.S was intramuscular, at either 5x10^10 or 1x10^11 viral particles, delivered as one shot or as two shots spaced 56 days apart. A total of 32 samples were included in the TCR-sequenced set, comprising around 19 Ad26.COV2.S vaccine recipients, 5 placebo recipients and 8 SARS-CoV-2 convalescent individuals. Findings and caveats that apply to the study as a whole: Comparing responses between vaccine doses or regimens was not something the study was powered to do. After vaccination, substantial breadth of spike-specific CD8+ and CD4+ T cell responses was reported. Higher spike-specific TCR breadth was observed in Ad26.COV2.S recipients than in placebo recipients (P = 0.0014). The authors noted that the TCR breadth and depth analyses may have underestimated total T cell responses. Vaccine and placebo recipients had similar non-spike TCR breadth, a finding consistent with the vaccine containing only spike.

The immunoSEQ Assay was used to sequence TCRbeta CDR3 regions. After extraction, genomic DNA underwent amplification by bias-controlled multiplex PCR, followed by high-throughput sequencing. As for the authors' bioinformatics: To quantify the absolute abundance of every unique TCRbeta CDR3 region, sequences were collapsed and filtered. T cell fraction was estimated by normalizing TCRbeta template counts to usable DNA, which was measured by amplifying reference genes present in all nucleated cells. Repertoire TCRs were annotated as SARS-CoV-2-specific by exact matching of V gene, CDR3 amino acid sequence and J gene to a known reactive TCR set. The reference SARS-CoV-2 TCR set was derived from MIRA and filtered for enrichment in COVID-19-positive ImmuneCODE repertoires, a step that removed public or cross-reactive TCRs. Using the MIRA antigens, annotated TCRs were further analysed by specific ORF or by position within an ORF. Depth was the summed frequency of annotated unique rearrangements, while breadth was defined as annotated unique rearrangements over total unique productive rearrangements. Two-sided Wilcoxon rank-sum tests were applied when comparing TCR breadth between groups. TCRdb's version of the immuneACCESS table is confined to in-frame rearrangements and falls short of the full clone set. An unresolved V gene accounts for under half of the shortfall where checked; the remainder is of unknown origin. V, J and clone size reflect that table, while D and trimming were determined from the DNA. This sample lists around 300,000 clones; around 89% were detected once. Around 6.1% of the sample lies in the top ten.

What the treatment or condition label conveys for this sample: over 15 received Ad26.COV2.S at low or high dose, single or two shots; several received placebo; per-sample allocation not given. For vaccine and placebo recipients, the sequenced repertoires came from samples collected on day 63 after the first injection. Between 29 July and 7 August 2020, Cohort 1b enrolled 25 adults aged 18-55 years at one site in Boston, USA. Ad26.COV2.S was a replication-incompetent adenovirus type 26 vector expressing a prefusion-stabilized SARS-CoV-2 spike protein from the original Wuhan strain. In regard to this clone: Its antigen remains unidentified. No qualities accompany the bases; no much larger clone lies one base away.

Measured from the cysteine to the phenylalanine, the CDR3 is 13 residues long. Only CDR3 DNA remains: 39 bases, in frame from the first base. V and J are truncated by 4 bases and 0 bases respectively, leaving an intervening sequence of 6 bases. The chain is made from TRBV12-3 or TRBV12-4 and TRBJ1-2, with no reliable assignment of the D segment. The receptor comes from a person between 18 and 60 years old who received the Ad26.COV2.S COVID-19 vaccine or a placebo. The specimen comprised peripheral blood, sampled in a trial of Ad26.COV2.S vaccine versus placebo. The CDR3 has the sequence CASSWSTNYGYTF. At the DNA level, the sequence is TGTGCCAGCAGTTGGTCAACTAACTATGGCTACACCTTC.